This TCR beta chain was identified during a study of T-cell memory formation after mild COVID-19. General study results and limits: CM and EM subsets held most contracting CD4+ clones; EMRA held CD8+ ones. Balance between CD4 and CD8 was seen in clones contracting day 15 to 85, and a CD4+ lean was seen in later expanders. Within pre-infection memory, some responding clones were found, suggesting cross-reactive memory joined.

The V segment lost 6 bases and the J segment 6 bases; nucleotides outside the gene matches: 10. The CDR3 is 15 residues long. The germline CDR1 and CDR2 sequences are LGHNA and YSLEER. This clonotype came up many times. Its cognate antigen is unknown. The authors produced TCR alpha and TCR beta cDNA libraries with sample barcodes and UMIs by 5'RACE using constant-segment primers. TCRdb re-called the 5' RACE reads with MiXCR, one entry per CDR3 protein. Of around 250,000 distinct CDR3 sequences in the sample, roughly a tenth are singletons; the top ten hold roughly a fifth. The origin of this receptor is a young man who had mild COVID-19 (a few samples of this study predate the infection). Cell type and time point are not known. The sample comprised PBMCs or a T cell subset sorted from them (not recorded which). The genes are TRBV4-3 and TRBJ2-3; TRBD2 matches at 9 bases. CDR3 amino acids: CASSQSRLAGDTQYF. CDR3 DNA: TGCGCCAGCAGTCAATCCAGGCTAGCGGGGGATACGCAGTATTTT.